The 17 T cell receptor beta chains below all came from one sample that was sequenced in a study of T cell responses to AZD1222 COVID-19 vaccine. Clones were read by immunoSEQ multiplex PCR, and TCRdb kept only the in-frame ones, dropping some. The sample lists roughly 180,000 clones; 90% to 95% were seen once. The sequenced sample was peripheral blood, obtained 28 days after the second dose of the MenACWY control vaccine. The source is an adult who received the MenACWY meningococcal vaccine as a control.

The gene calls are TRBV19 and TRBJ1-1, with 7 bases identical to TRBD1. Germline-derived CDR1 and CDR2 are LNHDA and SQIVND (reference sequence). The V segment lost 3 bases and the J segment 0 bases; nucleotides outside the gene matches: 4. The CDR3 sequence is 15 residues long. In DNA, the CDR3 is TGTGCCAGTAGTATCCAGACAGGGATGAACACTGAAGCTTTCTTT. This sequence encodes CASSIQTGMNTEAFF.

The chain links TRBV28 to TRBJ1-2; D unclear. The CDR3 extends over 11 amino acids. CDR1 and CDR2 (germline): MDHEN, SYDVKM. Deletions cut 8 bases from V and 0 bases from J, with 4 bases between. CDR3 sequence reads: CASASNYGYTF. Here the CDR3 DNA reads TGTGCCAGCGCGTCTAACTATGGCTACACCTTC.

This chain joins TRBV15 and TRBJ2-3; a possible D gene is TRBD2 (5 bases). Trimming stripped 3 bases from V and 2 bases from J, with 12 bases between. The CDR3 length is 15 residues. Germline loops: CDR1 LNHNV, CDR2 YYDKDF (reference sequence). CDR3 in amino acids: CATSRSGVVTDTQYF. The CDR3 bases are TGTGCCACCAGCAGGAGCGGAGTAGTCACAGATACGCAGTATTTT.

The gene calls are TRBV6-5 and TRBJ1-2, with D maybe TRBD1 (6 bases). This CDR3 is 15 amino acids long. V was clipped by 0 bases and J by 4 bases, with 12 bases between them. CDR1 is MNHEY and CDR2 is SVGAGI in the germline V gene. The CDR3 region has the DNA TGTGCCAGCAGTTACTCGAAGCAGGGGCTCTATGGCTACACCTTC. It specifies CASSYSKQGLYGYTF.

The J gene is TRBJ1-1, the V gene TRBV29-1; tentatively, D is TRBD1 (6 bases). Germline V lookup: CDR1 SQVTM, CDR2 ANQGSEA. Trimming pared 4 bases from V and 0 bases from J, leaving 18 bases between. The CDR3 totals 16 residues. The CDR3 DNA sequence: TGCAGCGTTGCCGGATTGTCAGGGGCCCTGAACACTGAAGCTTTCTTT. Translated: CSVAGLSGALNTEAFF.

V and J are TRBV19 and TRBJ1-4; D uncertain. Germline CDR1 is LNHDA and CDR2 is SQIVND (reference sequence). V dropped 6 bases and J dropped 3 bases, with 11 bases sitting between them. CDR3 size: 14 residues. CDR3 loop: CASRRREANEKLFF. Written as DNA, the CDR3 is TGTGCCAGTAGGCGACGTGAGGCTAATGAAAAACTGTTTTTT.

The gene calls are TRBV28 and TRBJ1-4; 7 nucleotides line up with TRBD1. Trimming removed 5 bases from V and 8 bases from J; junction bases left unmatched: 11. The CDR3 loop spans 15 amino acids. Germline values: CDR1 MDHEN, CDR2 SYDVKM. CDR3 DNA sequence: TGTGCCAGCAGTCTCCCCGGGACAGCGACCGAAAAACTGTTTTTT. Amino acids: CASSLPGTATEKLFF.

V and J are TRBV5-1 and TRBJ2-2; D gene unclear. The CDR3 extends over 14 amino acids. Trimming stripped 0 bases from V and 8 bases from J, with 11 bases between. Germline CDR1 is SGHRS and CDR2 is YFSETQ. CDR3 in amino acids: CASSLDHEGGELFF. In DNA form, the CDR3 reads TGCGCCAGCAGCTTGGACCACGAAGGAGGGGAGCTGTTTTTT.

The chain carries TRBV7-2 and TRBJ2-1, with 7 positions matching TRBD2. Looked up from germline, CDR1 is SGHTA and CDR2 is FQGNSA. CDR3 length equals 17 residues. After removal of 1 base from V and 4 bases from J, the junction contained 10 bases not matched to a gene. This chain's CDR3 is CASSLVLGLAAYNEQFF. CDR3 in DNA: TGTGCCAGCAGCTTAGTATTGGGGCTAGCGGCGTACAATGAGCAGTTCTTC. The full variable domain, in which reference TRBV7-2 and TRBJ2-1 provide the parts outside the CDR3, is GAGVSQSPSNKVTEKGKDVELRCDPISGHTALYWYRQSLGQGLEFLIYFQGNSAPDKSGLPSDRFSAERTGGSVSTLTIQRTQQEDSAVYLCASSLVLGLAAYNEQFFGPGTRLTVL.

The rearrangement joins TRBV4-1 to TRBJ1-4, with D maybe TRBD1 (5 bases). There are 14 residues in the CDR3. Germline-derived CDR1 and CDR2 are MGHRA and YSYEKL. Deletions cut 1 base from V and 11 bases from J, with 14 bases between. CDR3 bases: TGCGCCAGCAGCCAAGCCGACAGACGGGGGAAACTGTTTTTT. This translates into CASSQADRRGKLFF.

The genes are TRBV19 and TRBJ2-7, with D maybe TRBD1 (6 bases). The V and J ends lost 2 bases and 3 bases respectively, with 11 bases between them. The CDR3 contains 14 residues. CDR1 is LNHDA and CDR2 is SQIVND in the germline V gene (reference sequence). The CDR3 nucleotides read TGTGCCAGTAGTATACAACAGGGAAACTACGAGCAGTACTTC. Translated: CASSIQQGNYEQYF.

As regards this clone: The sample carries other DNA sequences with the same CDR3. The chain recombines TRBV18 with TRBJ1-1; D unresolved. The CDR3 is made up of 14 amino acids. V was pared by 2 bases and J by 1 base, with 8 bases between. Per the germline V gene, CDR1 is KGHSH and CDR2 is LQKENI. CDR3 in DNA: TGTGCCAGCTCACCAACGACCGCGAACACTGAAGCTTTCTTT. Its translation: CASSPTTANTEAFF.

This sequence joins TRBV7-9 and TRBJ1-4; D unresolved. Trimming took off 1 base at V and 0 bases at J, with 9 bases between the two ends. Germline V gene sequence: CDR1 SEHNR, CDR2 FQNEAQ (reference sequence). This CDR3 is 16 amino acids long. The CDR3 protein is CASSLEAGTTNEKLFF. Here the CDR3 DNA reads TGTGCCAGCAGCTTAGAGGCCGGAACAACTAATGAAAAACTGTTTTTT.

This clone is a singleton in its sample. This rearrangement joins TRBV6-5 to TRBJ2-1; TRBD2 aligns across 8 bases. Trimming at V came to 6 bases and at J to 9 bases, leaving 13 bases not matched to a gene. The germline gives CDR1 MNHEY, CDR2 SVGAGI. The CDR3 contains 15 residues. CDR3 nucleotides: TGTGCCAGCAGACCATCAGCGGGGGCCCCTAGTGAGCAGTTCTTC. Protein sequence: CASRPSAGAPSEQFF.

This chain joins TRBV18 and TRBJ1-2; 7 bases line up with TRBD1. The V gene end was trimmed by 6 bases and the J gene end by 9 bases; junction bases not matched to a gene: 7. The CDR3 is 12 residues long. Germline V gene sequence: CDR1 KGHSH, CDR2 LQKENI. The CDR3 loop is CASSNDRERYTF. CDR3 DNA sequence: TGTGCCAGCTCGAACGACAGGGAACGCTACACCTTC.

V and J are TRBV6-5 and TRBJ1-5; D remains unclear. The CDR3 sequence is 15 residues long. The germline gives CDR1 MNHEY, CDR2 SVGAGI. The ends were cut back, 6 bases at V and 0 bases at J, with 12 bases in the middle. For the CDR3, the DNA is TGTGCCAGCAGGGCTACGGTCTATAGCAATCAGCCCCAGCATTTT. Translating gives CASRATVYSNQPQHF.

This rearrangement joins TRBV30 to TRBJ1-6, with D hard to call. The CDR3 runs 13 residues. V lost 8 bases and J 0 bases, leaving 8 bases between the germline ends. The germline gives CDR1 GTSNPN, CDR2 SVGIG (reference sequence). CDR3 sequence: CAGEDSYNSPLHF. The CDR3 DNA follows: TGTGCCGGGGAGGACTCCTATAATTCACCCCTCCACTTT.